The sample holds a few counts of the clone carrying this T cell receptor (beta chain). The antigen is undetermined. The CDR3 covers 16 residues. Losses at the gene ends were 1 base for V and 0 bases for J; bases not matched to a gene: 6. CDR1 DFQATT and CDR2 SNEGSKA come from the germline V gene (reference sequence). In TCRdb, the 5' RACE reads were re-called with MiXCR into one record per CDR3 protein. The sample lists roughly 110,000 distinct CDR3 sequences; 14% were seen once. This record comes from a study of T-cell memory formation after mild COVID-19. Study-level results: CD4/CD8 balance held among clones contracting day 15 to 85, and later expanders leaned CD4+. Some SARS-CoV-2-responding clones were already detected in memory before infection. Second-wave clones peaking on day 37 lacked confirmed SARS-CoV-2 specificity. Most CD4+ clones that shrank were in CM and EM, while CD8+ ones turned up in EMRA.

Sequenced: PBMCs or a T cell subset sorted from them (not recorded which). The sequence derives from a man younger than 35 who had mild COVID-19 (a few samples of this study predate the infection). Cell type and time point are not known. The J gene is TRBJ2-4, the V gene TRBV20-1, with 7 bases matching TRBD1. In DNA, the CDR3 is TGCAGTGCTAGAGCTCAGGGGGAATTAGCCAAAAACATTCAGTACTTC. It translates to CSARAQGELAKNIQYF.